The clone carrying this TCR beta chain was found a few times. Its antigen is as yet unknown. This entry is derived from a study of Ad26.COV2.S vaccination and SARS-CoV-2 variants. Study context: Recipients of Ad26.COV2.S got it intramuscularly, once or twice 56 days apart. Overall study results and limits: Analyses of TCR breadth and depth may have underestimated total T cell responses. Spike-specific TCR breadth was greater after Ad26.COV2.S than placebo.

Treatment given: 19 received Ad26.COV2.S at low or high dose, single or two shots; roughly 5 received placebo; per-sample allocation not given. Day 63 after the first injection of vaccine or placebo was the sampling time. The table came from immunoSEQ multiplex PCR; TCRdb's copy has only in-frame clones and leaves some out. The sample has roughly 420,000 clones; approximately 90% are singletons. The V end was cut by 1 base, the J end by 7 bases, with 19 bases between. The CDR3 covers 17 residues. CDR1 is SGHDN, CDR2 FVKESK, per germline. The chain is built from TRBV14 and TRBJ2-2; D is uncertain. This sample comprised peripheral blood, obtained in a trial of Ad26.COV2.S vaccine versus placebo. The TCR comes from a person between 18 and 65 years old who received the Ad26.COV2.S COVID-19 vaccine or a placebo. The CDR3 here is CASSQVSSKSFGGELFF. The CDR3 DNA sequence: TGTGCCAGCAGCCAAGTTTCCAGCAAGTCTTTCGGCGGGGAGCTGTTTTTT.